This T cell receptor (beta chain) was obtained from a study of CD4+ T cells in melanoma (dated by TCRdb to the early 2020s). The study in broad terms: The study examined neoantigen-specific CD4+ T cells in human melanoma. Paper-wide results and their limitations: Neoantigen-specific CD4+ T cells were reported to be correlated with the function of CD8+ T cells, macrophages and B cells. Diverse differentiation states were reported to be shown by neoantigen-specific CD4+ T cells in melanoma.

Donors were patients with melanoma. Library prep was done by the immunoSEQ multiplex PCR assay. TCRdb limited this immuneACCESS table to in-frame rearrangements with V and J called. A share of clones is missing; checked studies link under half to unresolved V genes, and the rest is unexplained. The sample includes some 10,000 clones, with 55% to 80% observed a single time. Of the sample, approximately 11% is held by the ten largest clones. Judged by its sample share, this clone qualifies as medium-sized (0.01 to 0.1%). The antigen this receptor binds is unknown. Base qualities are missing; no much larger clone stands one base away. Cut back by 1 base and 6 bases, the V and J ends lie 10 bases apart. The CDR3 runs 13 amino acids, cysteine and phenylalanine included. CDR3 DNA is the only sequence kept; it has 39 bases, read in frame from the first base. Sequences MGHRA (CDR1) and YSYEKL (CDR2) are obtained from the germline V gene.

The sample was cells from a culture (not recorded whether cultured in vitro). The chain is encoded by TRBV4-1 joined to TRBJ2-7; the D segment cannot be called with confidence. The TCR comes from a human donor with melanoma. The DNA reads TGCGCCAGCAGCCAAGGAGAGGAGCGCGAGCAGTACTTC. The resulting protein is CASSQGEEREQYF.